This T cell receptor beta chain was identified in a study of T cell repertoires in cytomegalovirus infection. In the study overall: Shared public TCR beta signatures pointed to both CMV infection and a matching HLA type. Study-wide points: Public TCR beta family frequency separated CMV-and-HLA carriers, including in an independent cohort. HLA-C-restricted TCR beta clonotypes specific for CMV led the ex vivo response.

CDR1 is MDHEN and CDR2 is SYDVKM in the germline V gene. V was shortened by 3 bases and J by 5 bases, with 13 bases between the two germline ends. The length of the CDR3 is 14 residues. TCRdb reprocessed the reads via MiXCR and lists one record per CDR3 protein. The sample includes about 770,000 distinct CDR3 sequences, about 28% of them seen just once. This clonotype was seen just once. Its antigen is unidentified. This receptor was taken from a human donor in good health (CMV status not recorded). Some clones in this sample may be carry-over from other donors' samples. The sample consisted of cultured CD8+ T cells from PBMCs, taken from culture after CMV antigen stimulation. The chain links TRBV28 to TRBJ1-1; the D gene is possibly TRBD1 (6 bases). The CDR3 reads CASSFYRAVTEAFF. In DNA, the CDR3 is TGTGCCAGCAGTTTTTACAGGGCCGTGACTGAAGCTTTCTTT.